These 4 T cell receptor beta chains came from one sample sequenced in a study of blood T cell repertoires in COVID-19. The protocol was immunoSEQ multiplex PCR, while the TCRdb copy is restricted to in-frame clones and leaves out a portion. The sample carries some 70,000 clones, nearly 90% recorded once. The material sequenced was peripheral blood. The receptors were sampled from a man aged 45-65 years with acute or convalescent COVID-19.

Only a few counts were recorded for this clone. The DNA for the CDR3 is TGTGCCAGCAGCTTGCGGGTAAAACGGTGGGTTGCGCAGTTCTTC. Encoded protein: CASSLRVKRWVAQFF. V is TRBV5-8 and J is TRBJ2-1; D is unresolved. CDR3 length equals 15 residues. V lost 1 base and J 12 bases, leaving 20 bases between the germline ends. The V gene's germline CDR1 is SGHTS and CDR2 YDEGEE.

DNA of the CDR3: TGTGCCAGCAGTGAGGAGGGACCCACCTACGAGCAGTACTTC. Amino acids: CASSEEGPTYEQYF. The chain employs TRBV6-1 and TRBJ2-7; possible D gene TRBD2, 6 bases. This CDR3 has 14 residues. CDR1 and CDR2 (germline): MNHNS, SASEGT. V lost 3 bases and J 2 bases, leaving 11 bases between the germline ends.

The chain couples TRBV6-2 or TRBV6-3 to TRBJ2-2; the match to TRBD1 covers 10 bases. Trimming cost V 5 bases and J 6 bases; bases outside gene matches: 9. This CDR3 is built from 16 residues. From germline, CDR1 is MNHEY and CDR2 SVGEGT. The CDR3, as DNA: TGTGCCAGCAGTCCCTTCGGACAGGGGGAATCCGGGGAGCTGTTTTTT. Its translation: CASSPFGQGESGELFF.

The V and J genes are TRBV4-1 and TRBJ2-1; 7 bases are shared with TRBD1. Germline trimming cut 4 bases from V and 0 bases from J; bases unmatched to any gene: 6. The CDR3 has 16 amino acids. Germline CDR1 is MGHRA and CDR2 is YSYEKL. The CDR3 DNA sequence: TGCGCCAGCAGCCCCCTAGGGACAGCCTCCTACAATGAGCAGTTCTTC. This encodes CASSPLGTASYNEQFF.